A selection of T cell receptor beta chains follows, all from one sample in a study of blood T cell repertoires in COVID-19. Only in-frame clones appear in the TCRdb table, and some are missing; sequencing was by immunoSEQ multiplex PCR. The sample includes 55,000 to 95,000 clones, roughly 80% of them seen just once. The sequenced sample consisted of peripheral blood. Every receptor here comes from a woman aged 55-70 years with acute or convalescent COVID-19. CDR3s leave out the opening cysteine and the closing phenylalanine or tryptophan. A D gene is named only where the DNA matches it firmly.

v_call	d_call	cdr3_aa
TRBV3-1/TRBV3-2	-	ASSQIGGPLSEAF
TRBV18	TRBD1	ASSLQGKAF
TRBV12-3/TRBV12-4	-	ASSLRGDTIY
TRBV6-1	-	ASSEASVWGDYGYT
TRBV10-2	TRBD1	ASSDYRGPYNEQF
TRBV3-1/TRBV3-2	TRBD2	ASSQSGRGPHQETQY
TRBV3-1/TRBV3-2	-	ASRDGGELF
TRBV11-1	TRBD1	ASSPGTGSANYGYT
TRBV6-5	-	ASSREWYSPLH
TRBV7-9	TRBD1	ASTAGGSYNEQF
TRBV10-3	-	ASRRGNYGYT
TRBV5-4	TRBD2	ASSLGTGGAEETQY
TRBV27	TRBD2	ASSRRLAGGKHEQF
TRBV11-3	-	ASSLGGGISYNEQF
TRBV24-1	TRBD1	ATSDSTGGTDRRGYT
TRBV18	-	ASSPPGTSSGSPLH